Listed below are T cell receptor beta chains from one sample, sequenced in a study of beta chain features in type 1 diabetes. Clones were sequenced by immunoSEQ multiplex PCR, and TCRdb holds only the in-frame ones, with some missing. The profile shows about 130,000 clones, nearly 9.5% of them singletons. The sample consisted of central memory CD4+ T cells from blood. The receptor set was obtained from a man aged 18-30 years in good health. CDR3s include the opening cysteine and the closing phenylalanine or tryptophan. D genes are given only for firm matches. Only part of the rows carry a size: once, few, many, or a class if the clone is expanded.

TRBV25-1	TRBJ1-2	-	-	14	TGTGCCAGCAGTGAAAACATGCCTAACTATGGCTACACCTTC	CASSENMPNYGYTF
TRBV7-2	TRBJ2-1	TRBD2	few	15	TGTGCCAGCAGCGTTACTAGCGGGGGGAAGAATGAGCAGTTCTTC	CASSVTSGGKNEQFF
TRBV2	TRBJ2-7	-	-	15	TGTGCCAGCAGTGAGAGGGGACAAGTCTCCTACGAGCAGTACTTC	CASSERGQVSYEQYF
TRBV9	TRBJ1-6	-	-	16	TGTGCCAGCAGCGTCCTGATGAGCTCCTATAATTCACCCCTCCACTTT	CASSVLMSSYNSPLHF
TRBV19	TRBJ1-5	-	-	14	TGTGCCAGTAGTTTTCAGGTTGGTCATCAGCCCCAGCATTTT	CASSFQVGHQPQHF
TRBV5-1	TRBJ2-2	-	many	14	TGCGCCAGCAGCTTGTTACTCCTCACCGGGGAGCTGTTTTTT	CASSLLLLTGELFF
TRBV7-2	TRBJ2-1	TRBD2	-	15	TGTGCCAGCAGCTTACGTCCCGGGACTAGTAATGAGCAGTTCTTC	CASSLRPGTSNEQFF
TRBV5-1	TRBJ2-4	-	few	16	TGCGCCAGCAGCTATGGACTGATCCTAGCCAAAAACATTCAGTACTTC	CASSYGLILAKNIQYF
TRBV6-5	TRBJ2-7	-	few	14	TGTGCCAGCAGGGCCGGCCCACGGGACTACGAGCAGTACTTC	CASRAGPRDYEQYF
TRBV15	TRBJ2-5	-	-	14	TGTGCCACCAGCAGAGATCAGGGCCAAGAGACCCAGTACTTC	CATSRDQGQETQYF
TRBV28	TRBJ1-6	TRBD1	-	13	TGTGCCAGCAGGTCGCAGCAGGGGGCACCCCTCCACTTT	CASRSQQGAPLHF
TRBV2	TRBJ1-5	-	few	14	TGTGCCAGCATGCCCGACAAGAGCAATCAGCCCCAGCATTTT	CASMPDKSNQPQHF
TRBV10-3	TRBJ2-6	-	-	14	TGTGCCATCAGTGCAGGGCCTGGAGCCAACGTCCTGACTTTC	CAISAGPGANVLTF
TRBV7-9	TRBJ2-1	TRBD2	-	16	TGTGCCAGCAGCTCGTGGACTAGCGGGGCAAACAATGAGCAGTTCTTC	CASSSWTSGANNEQFF
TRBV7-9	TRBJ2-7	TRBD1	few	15	TGTGCCAGCAGCCCCCCGGGACAGATGAACTACGAGCAGTACTTC	CASSPPGQMNYEQYF
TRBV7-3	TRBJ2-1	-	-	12	TGTGCCAGCTCCCTCCCGGGCAATGAGCAGTTCTTC	CASSLPGNEQFF
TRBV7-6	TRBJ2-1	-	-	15	TGTGCCAGCAGCTTTGCGGGATCAGCCTACAATGAGCAGTTCTTC	CASSFAGSAYNEQFF
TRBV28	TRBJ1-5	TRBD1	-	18	TGTGCCAGCAGTCCTTCCCCATGGACAGGGAGTAGCAATCAGCCCCAGCATTTT	CASSPSPWTGSSNQPQHF
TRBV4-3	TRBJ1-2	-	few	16	TGCGCCAGCAGCCGGACATTGGACACCACTAACTATGGCTACACCTTC	CASSRTLDTTNYGYTF
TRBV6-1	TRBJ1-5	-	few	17	TGTGCCAGCAGTGAAGGACAGAGGTGGGCCTTTAATCAGCCCCAGCATTTT	CASSEGQRWAFNQPQHF
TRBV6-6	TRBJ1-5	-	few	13	TGTGCCAGCAGAACAGCGGGCAATCAGCCCCAGCATTTT	CASRTAGNQPQHF
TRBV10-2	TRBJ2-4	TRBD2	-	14	TGCGCCAGCAGGGACGGGACTACTAAAAACATTCAGTACTTC	CASRDGTTKNIQYF
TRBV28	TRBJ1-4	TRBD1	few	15	TGTGCCAGCAGTTTATCGACAGGGTACAGTGAAAAACTGTTTTTT	CASSLSTGYSEKLFF
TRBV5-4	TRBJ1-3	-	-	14	TGTGCCAGCAGTAGCGTGGGCTCTGGAAACACCATATATTTT	CASSSVGSGNTIYF
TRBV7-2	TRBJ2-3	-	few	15	TGTGCCAGCAGCCCCGCAGGGGACAGCACAGATACGCAGTATTTT	CASSPAGDSTDTQYF
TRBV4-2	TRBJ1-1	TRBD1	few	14	TGTGCCAGCAACCGGGACAGGGTTAACACTGAAGCTTTCTTT	CASNRDRVNTEAFF
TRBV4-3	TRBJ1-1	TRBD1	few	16	TGCGCCAGCAGCCCCAAGGGGGCTGCAAAAAACACTGAAGCTTTCTTT	CASSPKGAAKNTEAFF
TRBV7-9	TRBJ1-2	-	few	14	TGTGCCAGCAGCCCACAGGGCAACAGCTATGGCTACACCTTC	CASSPQGNSYGYTF
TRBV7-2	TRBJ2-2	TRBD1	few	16	TGTGCCAGCAGCCTAAGACGACAGGGGACCACCGGGGAGCTGTTTTTT	CASSLRRQGTTGELFF
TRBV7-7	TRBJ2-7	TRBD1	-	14	TGTGCCAGCAGCTTAGACAGGGGGGCCTACGAGCAGTACTTC	CASSLDRGAYEQYF
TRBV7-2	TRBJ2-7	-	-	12	TGTGCCAGCAGCTTAGCGCTGGCCGAGCAGTACTTC	CASSLALAEQYF
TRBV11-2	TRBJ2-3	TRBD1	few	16	TGTGCCAGCAGCTTCCTAGGACAGGGGGCTTCAGATACGCAGTATTTT	CASSFLGQGASDTQYF
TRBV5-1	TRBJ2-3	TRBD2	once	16	TGCGCCAGCAGTTTTCTAGCGGGGGGCGGCACAGATACGCAGTATTTT	CASSFLAGGGTDTQYF
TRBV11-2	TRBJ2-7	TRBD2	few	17	TGTGCCAGCAGCTTAGGGCGGGGGGGCCTACGAGCGTCCGAGCAGTACTTC	CASSLGRGGLRASEQYF
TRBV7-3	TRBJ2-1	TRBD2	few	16	TGTGCCAGCAGCTTAGCCGGGACTAGCGGTACCAATGAGCAGTTCTTC	CASSLAGTSGTNEQFF
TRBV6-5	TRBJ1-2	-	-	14	TGTGCCAGCAGTGGGGACTGGGGAAACTATGGCTACACCTTC	CASSGDWGNYGYTF
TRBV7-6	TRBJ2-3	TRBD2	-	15	TGTGCCAGCAGCTTAGGTTTAGCGGGAGTCGATACGCAGTATTTT	CASSLGLAGVDTQYF
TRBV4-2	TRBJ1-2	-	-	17	TGTGCCAGCAGCCAAGTTAGGACCAGGGGTTATCAATATGGCTACACCTTC	CASSQVRTRGYQYGYTF
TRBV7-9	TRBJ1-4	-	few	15	TGTGCCAGCAGCTCATTCCACGGGGGGAATGAAAAACTGTTTTTT	CASSSFHGGNEKLFF
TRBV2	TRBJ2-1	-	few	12	TGTGCCAGCTGGTGGAGAACGGGAGAGCAGTTCTTC	CASWWRTGEQFF
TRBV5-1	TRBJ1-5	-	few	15	TGCGCCAGCAGCTTGGAGGGGCTCAGCAATCAGCCCCAGCATTTT	CASSLEGLSNQPQHF
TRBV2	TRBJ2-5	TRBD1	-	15	TGTGCCAGCAGTTTGTACGGACAGGGCCAAGAGACCCAGTACTTC	CASSLYGQGQETQYF
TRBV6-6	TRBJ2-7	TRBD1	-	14	TGTGCCAGCAGAAATCCGGGACAGGGGTACGAGCAGTACTTC	CASRNPGQGYEQYF
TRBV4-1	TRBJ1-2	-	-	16	TGCGCCAGCAGCCCAGGCAGGGCAGGGTTGAACTATGGCTACACCTTC	CASSPGRAGLNYGYTF
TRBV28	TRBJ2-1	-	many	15	TGTGCCAGCAGTTACAGGGGGAGGGCCTACAATGAGCAGTTCTTC	CASSYRGRAYNEQFF
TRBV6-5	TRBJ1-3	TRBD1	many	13	TGTGCCAGCAGTCAACAGGGGGCAAACACCATATATTTT	CASSQQGANTIYF
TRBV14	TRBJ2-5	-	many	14	TGTGCCAGCAGCCAAGCACTGAATGGAGAGACCCAGTACTTC	CASSQALNGETQYF
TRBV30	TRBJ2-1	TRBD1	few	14	TGTGCCTGGAGTGTACCCGGACAGGGACCCCAGCAGTTCTTC	CAWSVPGQGPQQFF
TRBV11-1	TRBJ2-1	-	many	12	TGTGCCAGCAGCTTCAACGCTCGAGGGCAGTTCTTC	CASSFNARGQFF
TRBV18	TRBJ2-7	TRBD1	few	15	TGTGCCAGCTCACCACCGGACAGGGGGTCCTACGAGCAGTACTTC	CASSPPDRGSYEQYF
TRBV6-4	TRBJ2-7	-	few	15	TGTGCCAGAGGTATGCAAGGGGCGAGGTGGGACGAGCAGTACTTC	CARGMQGARWDEQYF
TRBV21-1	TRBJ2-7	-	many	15	TGTGCCAGCAGCATCAAAACGCCGCCTAACTACGAGCAGTACTTC	CASSIKTPPNYEQYF
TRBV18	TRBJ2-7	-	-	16	TGTGCCAGCTCACCACGAGGGAGCGTTACCCCTAGCGAGCAGTACTTC	CASSPRGSVTPSEQYF
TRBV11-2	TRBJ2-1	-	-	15	TGTGCCAGCAGCTTAGGACAGAGCTCCTACAATGAGCAGTTCTTC	CASSLGQSSYNEQFF
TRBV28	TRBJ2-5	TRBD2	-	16	TGTGCCAGCAGTTTGGGGGGTGGGCTAGCGGAAGAGACCCAGTACTTC	CASSLGGGLAEETQYF
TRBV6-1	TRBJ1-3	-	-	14	TGTGCCAGCAGCGAAGCCTTCTCTGGAAACACCATATATTTT	CASSEAFSGNTIYF